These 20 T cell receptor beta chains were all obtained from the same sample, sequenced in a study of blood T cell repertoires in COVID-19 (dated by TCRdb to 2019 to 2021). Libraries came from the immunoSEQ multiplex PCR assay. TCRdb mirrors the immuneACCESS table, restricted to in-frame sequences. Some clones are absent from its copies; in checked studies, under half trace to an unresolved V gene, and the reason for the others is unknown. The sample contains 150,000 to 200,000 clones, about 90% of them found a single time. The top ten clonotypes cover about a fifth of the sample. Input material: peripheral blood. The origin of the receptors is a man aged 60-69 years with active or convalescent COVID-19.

CDR3 in amino acids: CASSRTGGMTDTQYF. Here the CDR3 DNA reads TGTGCCAGCTCCCGGACAGGGGGGATGACAGATACGCAGTATTTT. The rearrangement links TRBV18 to TRBJ2-3; 10 bases agree with TRBD1. Germline V CDR1 and CDR2: KGHSH, LQKENI. The V gene end was trimmed by 6 bases and the J gene end by 3 bases; junction bases not matched to a gene: 6. The CDR3 contains 15 residues.

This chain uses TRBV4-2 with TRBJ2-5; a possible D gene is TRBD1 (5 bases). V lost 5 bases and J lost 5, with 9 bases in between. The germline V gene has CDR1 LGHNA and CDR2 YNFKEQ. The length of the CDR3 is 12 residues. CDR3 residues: CASSRGRETQYF. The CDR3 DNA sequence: TGTGCCAGCAGCAGGGGCAGGGAGACCCAGTACTTC.

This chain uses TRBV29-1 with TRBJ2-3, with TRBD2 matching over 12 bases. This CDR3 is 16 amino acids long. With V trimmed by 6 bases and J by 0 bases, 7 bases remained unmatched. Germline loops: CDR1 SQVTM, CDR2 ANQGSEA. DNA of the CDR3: TGCAGCGTACGAGGGCTAGCGGGGGGGAGCACAGATACGCAGTATTTT. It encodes CSVRGLAGGSTDTQYF.

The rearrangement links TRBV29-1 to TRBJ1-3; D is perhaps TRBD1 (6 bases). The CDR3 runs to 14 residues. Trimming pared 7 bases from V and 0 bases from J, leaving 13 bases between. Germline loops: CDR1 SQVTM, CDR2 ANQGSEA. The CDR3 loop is CSGQETGSGNTIYF. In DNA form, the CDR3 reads TGCAGCGGACAGGAGACCGGCTCTGGAAACACCATATATTTT.

The CDR3 region is CATDDRGGTEAFF. CDR3 in DNA: TGTGCCACAGACGACAGGGGGGGAACTGAAGCTTTCTTT. The chain carries TRBV10-3 and TRBJ1-1; 9 bases map to TRBD1. Trimming cost V 10 bases and J 5 bases; bases outside gene matches: 8. The germline V gene has CDR1 ENHRY and CDR2 SYGVKD. The CDR3 covers 13 residues.

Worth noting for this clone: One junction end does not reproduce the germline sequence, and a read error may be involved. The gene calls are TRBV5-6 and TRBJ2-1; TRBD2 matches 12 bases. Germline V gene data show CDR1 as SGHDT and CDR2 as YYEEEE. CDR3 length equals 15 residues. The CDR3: CASSRTSGVYHEQFF. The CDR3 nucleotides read TGTGCCAGCAGCCGGACTAGCGGGGTCTACCATGAGCAGTTCTTC.

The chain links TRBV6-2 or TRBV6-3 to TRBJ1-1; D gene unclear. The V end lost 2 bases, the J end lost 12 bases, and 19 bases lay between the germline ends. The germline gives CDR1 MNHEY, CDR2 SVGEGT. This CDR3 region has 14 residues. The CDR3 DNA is TGTGCCAGCAGTTACGAGATGAGGCGGTGGAAGTCTTTCTTT. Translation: CASSYEMRRWKSFF.

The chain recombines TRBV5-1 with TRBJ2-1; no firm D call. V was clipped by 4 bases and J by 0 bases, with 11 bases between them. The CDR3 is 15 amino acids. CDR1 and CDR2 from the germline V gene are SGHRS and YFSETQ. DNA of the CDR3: TGCGCCAGCAGCCTGGAACAGAGCTCCTACAATGAGCAGTTCTTC. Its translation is CASSLEQSSYNEQFF.

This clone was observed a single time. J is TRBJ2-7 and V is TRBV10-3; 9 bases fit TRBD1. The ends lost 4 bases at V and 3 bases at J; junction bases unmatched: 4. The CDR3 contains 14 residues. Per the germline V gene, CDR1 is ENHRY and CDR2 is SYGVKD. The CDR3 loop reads CAISGTGDNYEQYF. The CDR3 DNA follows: TGTGCCATCAGTGGGACAGGGGATAACTACGAGCAGTACTTC.

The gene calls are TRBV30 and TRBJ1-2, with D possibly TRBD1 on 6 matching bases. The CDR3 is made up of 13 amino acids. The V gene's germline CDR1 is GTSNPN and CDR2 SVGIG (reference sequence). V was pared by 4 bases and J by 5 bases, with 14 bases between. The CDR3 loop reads CAWKQQGTYGYTF. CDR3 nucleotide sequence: TGTGCCTGGAAACAACAGGGCACTTATGGCTACACCTTC.

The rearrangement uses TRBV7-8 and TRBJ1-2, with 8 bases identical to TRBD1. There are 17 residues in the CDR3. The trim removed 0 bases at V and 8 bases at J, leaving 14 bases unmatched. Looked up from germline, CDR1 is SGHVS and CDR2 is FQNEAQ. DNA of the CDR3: TGTGCCAGCAGCTTAGCCAATCGGGGACAGGTATCACCAGGCTACACCTTC. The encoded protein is CASSLANRGQVSPGYTF.

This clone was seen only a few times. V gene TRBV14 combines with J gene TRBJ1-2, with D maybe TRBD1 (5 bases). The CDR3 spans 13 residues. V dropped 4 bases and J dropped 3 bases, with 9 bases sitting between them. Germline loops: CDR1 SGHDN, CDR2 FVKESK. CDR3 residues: CASSPRVDYGYTF. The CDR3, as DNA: TGTGCCAGCAGCCCCAGGGTAGACTATGGCTACACCTTC.

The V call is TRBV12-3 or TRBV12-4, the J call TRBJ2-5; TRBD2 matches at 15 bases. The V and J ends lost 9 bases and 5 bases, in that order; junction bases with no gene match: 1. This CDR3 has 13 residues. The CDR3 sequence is CASGLAGGETQYF. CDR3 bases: TGTGCCAGTGGACTAGCGGGGGGGGAGACCCAGTACTTC.

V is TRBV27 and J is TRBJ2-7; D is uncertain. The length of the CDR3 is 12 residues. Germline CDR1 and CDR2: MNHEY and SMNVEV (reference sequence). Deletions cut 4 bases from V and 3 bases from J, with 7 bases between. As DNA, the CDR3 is TGTGCCAGCAGTTCAGACATCTACGAGCAGTACTTC. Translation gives CASSSDIYEQYF.

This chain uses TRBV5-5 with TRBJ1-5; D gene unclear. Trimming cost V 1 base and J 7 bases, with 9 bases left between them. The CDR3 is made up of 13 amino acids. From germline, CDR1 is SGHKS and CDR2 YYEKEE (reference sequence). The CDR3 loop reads CASSLLVGQPQHF. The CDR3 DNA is TGTGCCAGCAGCTTGTTGGTCGGGCAGCCCCAGCATTTT.

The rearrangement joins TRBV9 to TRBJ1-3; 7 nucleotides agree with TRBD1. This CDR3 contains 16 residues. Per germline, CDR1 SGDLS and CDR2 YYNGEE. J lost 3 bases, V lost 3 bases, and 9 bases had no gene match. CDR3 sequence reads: CASSDRPGGYGNTIYF. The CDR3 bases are TGTGCCAGCAGCGACCGGCCAGGGGGATATGGAAACACCATATATTTT.

The CDR3 spells CASSFNRGQNDEQYF. CDR3 DNA sequence: TGTGCCAGCAGCTTTAACAGGGGGCAGAACGACGAGCAGTACTTC. The chain has TRBV5-4 and TRBJ2-7; 9 bases match TRBD1. After removal of 2 bases from V and 5 bases from J, the junction contained 8 bases not matched to a gene. Germline V gene sequence: CDR1 SGHNT, CDR2 YYREEE (reference sequence). The CDR3 is 15 amino acids.

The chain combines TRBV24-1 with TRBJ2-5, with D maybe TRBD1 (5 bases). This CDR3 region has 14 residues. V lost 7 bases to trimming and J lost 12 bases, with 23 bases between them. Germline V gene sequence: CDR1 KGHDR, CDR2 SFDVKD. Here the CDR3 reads CATSAASQGAKEYF. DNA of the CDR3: TGTGCCACCAGCGCCGCCTCACAAGGGGCCAAGGAGTACTTC.

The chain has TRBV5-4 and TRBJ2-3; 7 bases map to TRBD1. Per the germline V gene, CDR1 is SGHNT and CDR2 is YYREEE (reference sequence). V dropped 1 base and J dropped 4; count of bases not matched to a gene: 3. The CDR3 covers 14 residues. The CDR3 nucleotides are TGTGCCAGCAGCTTGCCGACAGGGTCAGATACGCAGTATTTT. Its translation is CASSLPTGSDTQYF.

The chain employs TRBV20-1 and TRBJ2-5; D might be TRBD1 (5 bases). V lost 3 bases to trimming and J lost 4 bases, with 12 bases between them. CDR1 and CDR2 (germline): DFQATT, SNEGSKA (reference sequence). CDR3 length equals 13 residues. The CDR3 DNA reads TGCAGTGCTAGTCCCCAGGGAAGAGAGACCCAGTACTTC. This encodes CSASPQGRETQYF.